This TCR beta chain was documented in a study of T-cell memory formation after mild COVID-19. General study points: Clones shrinking between day 15 and 85 showed a balanced CD4/CD8 split, and those that grew later tilted toward CD4+. Pre-infection memory harbored some responding clones, suggesting cross-reactive memory joined.

5'RACE, which relied on constant-segment primers, yielded TCR alpha and TCR beta cDNA libraries carrying sample barcodes and UMIs. TCRdb ran MiXCR on the 5' RACE reads and lists one entry per CDR3 protein. The profile shows fewer than 140,000 distinct CDR3 sequences, about an eighth of them singletons. CDR3 length: 14 amino acids. The V gene lost 0 bases and the J gene lost 4 bases, with 9 bases spanning the gap. Germline V gene lookup returns CDR1 SGHDT and CDR2 YYEEEE. This clonotype was seen a few times. What it recognizes is unknown. V gene TRBV5-6 combines with J gene TRBJ2-3; D unresolved. Sequencing input: PBMCs or a T cell subset sorted from them (not recorded which). The clonotype was recovered from an adult woman who had mild COVID-19 (a few samples of this study predate the infection). Cell type and time point are not known. CDR3 DNA sequence: TGTGCCAGCAGCTTGGAAGGAGTCGCAGATACGCAGTATTTT. Residues: CASSLEGVADTQYF.